The present entry profiles one TCR beta chain with its context. These data come from a study of shared clonotypes between healthy human individuals. Clones were read by immunoSEQ multiplex PCR, and TCRdb kept only the in-frame ones, dropping some. The sample lists over a million clones, approximately 98% seen once, with roughly 0.42% in the top ten. Germline lookup yields CDR1 SGHRS and CDR2 YFSETQ. CDR3 size: 16 residues. V lost 1 base and J 2 bases, leaving 14 bases between the germline ends. Sequencing was done on a sample of naive CD4+ T cells sorted from blood. The subset is: CD45RA+ positively selected. The chain couples TRBV5-1 to TRBJ2-3, with D possibly TRBD2 on 6 matching bases. The source of this sequence is a man aged 25 to 40 in good health. Here the CDR3 DNA reads TGCGCCAGCAGCTTGTTGCCCGGGGGTACCACAGATACGCAGTATTTT. It codes for CASSLLPGGTTDTQYF. The full variable domain, completed using reference TRBV5-1 and TRBJ2-3, is KAGVTQTPRYLIKTRGQQVTLSCSPISGHRSVSWYQQTPGQGLQFLFEYFSETQRNKGNFPGRFSGRQFSNSRSEMNVSTLELGDSALYLCASSLLPGGTTDTQYFGPGTRLTVL.